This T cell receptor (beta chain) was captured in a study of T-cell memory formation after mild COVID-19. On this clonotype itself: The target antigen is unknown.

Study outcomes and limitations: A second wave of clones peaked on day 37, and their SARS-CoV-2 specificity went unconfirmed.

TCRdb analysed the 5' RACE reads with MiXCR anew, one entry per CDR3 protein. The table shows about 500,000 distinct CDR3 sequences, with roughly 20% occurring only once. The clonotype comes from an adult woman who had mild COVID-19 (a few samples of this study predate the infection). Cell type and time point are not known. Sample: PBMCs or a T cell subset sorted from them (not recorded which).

This CDR3 reads CASTRAGVATGELFF. CDR3 DNA sequence: TGTGCCAGCACCCGAGCGGGAGTGGCCACCGGGGAGCTGTTTTTT. The chain has TRBV6-2 or TRBV6-3 and TRBJ2-2; 8 nucleotides match TRBD2. Germline V gene lookup returns CDR1 MNHEY and CDR2 SVGEGT. This CDR3 is 15 amino acids long. Losses at the gene ends were 7 bases for V and 4 bases for J; bases not matched to a gene: 8.